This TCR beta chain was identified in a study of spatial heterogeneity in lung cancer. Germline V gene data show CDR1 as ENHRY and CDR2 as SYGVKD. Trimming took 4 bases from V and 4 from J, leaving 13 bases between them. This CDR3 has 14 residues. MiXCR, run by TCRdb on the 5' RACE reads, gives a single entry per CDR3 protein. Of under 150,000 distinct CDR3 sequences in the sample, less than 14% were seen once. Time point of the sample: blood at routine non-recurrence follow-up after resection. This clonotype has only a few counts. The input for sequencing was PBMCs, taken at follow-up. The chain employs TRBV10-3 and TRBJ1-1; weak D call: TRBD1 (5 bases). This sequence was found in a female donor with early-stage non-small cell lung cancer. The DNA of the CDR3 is TGTGCCATCAGTGCAGAGGGAAGGGGCACTGAAGCTTTCTTT. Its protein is CAISAEGRGTEAFF.